The 30 T cell receptor beta chains below all came from one sample that was sequenced in a study of radiotherapy plus CTLA-4 blockade in lung cancer. Repertoires were generated with immunoSEQ multiplex PCR, while TCRdb's copy carries only in-frame clones and drops some. The table has approximately 80,000 clones, 78% seen once; the top ten hold roughly 22%. Sequences were derived from peripheral blood, sampled from a patient treated with radiotherapy plus ipilimumab. The receptors come from a human donor with non-small cell lung cancer whose response to radiotherapy plus ipilimumab could not be evaluated. Some clones in this sample may be carry-over from other donors' samples.

The chain has TRBV6-6 and TRBJ1-2; D is perhaps TRBD1 (5 bases). Trimming took off 5 bases at V and 5 bases at J, with 9 bases between the two ends. The CDR3 runs 12 residues. Germline V gene lookup returns CDR1 MNHNY and CDR2 SVGAGI (reference sequence). The CDR3 coding sequence is TGTGCCAGCAGTAAAGACAGATATGGCTACACCTTC. Protein: CASSKDRYGYTF.

J is TRBJ2-7 and V is TRBV27; TRBD1 is a possible D gene (6 bases). The germline V gene has CDR1 MNHEY and CDR2 SMNVEV (reference sequence). V shed 6 bases and J shed 2 bases, with 11 bases lying between them. CDR3 length: 13 residues. CDR3 nucleotides: TGTGCCAGCAGCCGTACAGGGACCTACGAGCAGTACTTC. Translation: CASSRTGTYEQYF.

This chain joins TRBV7-6 and TRBJ2-7; 9 bases are shared with TRBD1. The ends lost 5 bases at V and 3 bases at J; junction bases unmatched: 5. Germline values: CDR1 SGHVS, CDR2 FNYEAQ. The CDR3 spans 14 residues. CDR3 nucleotides: TGTGCCAGCAGCGCCACAGGGGGCGGCTACGAGCAGTACTTC. This codes for CASSATGGGYEQYF.

CDR3 amino acids: CASSPRQGGTTDTQYF. Written as DNA, the CDR3 is TGTGCCAGCAGTCCGAGACAGGGAGGCACCACAGATACGCAGTATTTT. The chain employs TRBV28 and TRBJ2-3; weak D call: TRBD1 (7 bases). Trimming cost V 5 bases and J 2 bases, with 17 bases left between them. The CDR3 runs 16 residues. From germline, CDR1 is MDHEN and CDR2 SYDVKM.

This sequence joins TRBV10-3 and TRBJ1-2; no reliable D call. Per germline, CDR1 ENHRY and CDR2 SYGVKD. Between the trimmed V and J ends, which lost 2 bases and 4 bases, there was a span of 8 bases. The length of the CDR3 is 13 residues. Written as DNA, the CDR3 is TGTGCCATCAGTGAGGGGGAGCCCTATGGCTACACCTTC. The encoded protein is CAISEGEPYGYTF.

In DNA, the CDR3 is TGTGCCAGCAGTTTACAGGGGGGACAATATGGCTACACCTTC. Protein product: CASSLQGGQYGYTF. The chain is built from TRBV28 and TRBJ1-2, with 7 positions matching TRBD1. This CDR3 spans 14 amino acids. In germline, CDR1 is MDHEN, CDR2 SYDVKM. V shed 2 bases, J shed 5 bases, and the junction held 5 bases outside the gene matches.

This chain joins TRBV4-2 and TRBJ1-2, with 11 bases matching TRBD1. CDR3 length: 17 amino acids. Germline CDR1 LGHNA, CDR2 YNFKEQ. With 5 bases clipped from V and 6 bases from J, the junction kept 14 bases outside the gene matches. CDR3 amino acids: CASSSPPGQGVEDGYTF. In nucleotides, the CDR3 is TGTGCCAGCAGCTCCCCTCCGGGACAGGGGGTTGAGGATGGCTACACCTTC.

The chain employs TRBV7-2 and TRBJ1-3; TRBD1 agrees at 7 bases. The CDR3 extends over 15 amino acids. CDR1 is SGHTA and CDR2 is FQGNSA in the germline V gene. Trimming cost V 5 bases and J 7 bases; bases outside gene matches: 11. DNA of the CDR3: TGTGCCAGCAGCCCACAGCGGACAGGCTACAACACCATATATTTT. Amino acids: CASSPQRTGYNTIYF.

The V call is TRBV10-3, the J call TRBJ2-3; TRBD2 agrees at 10 bases. The CDR3 consists of 15 residues. The junction had 4 bases not matched to a gene; V was cut back by 7 bases and J by 0 bases. CDR1 and CDR2 from the germline V gene are ENHRY and SYGVKD. In nucleotides, the CDR3 is TGTGCCATCACTGAAGCGGGGGGGAGCACAGATACGCAGTATTTT. Translation: CAITEAGGSTDTQYF.

J is TRBJ1-1 and V is TRBV28; weak D call: TRBD1 (6 bases). Trimming pared 2 bases from V and 0 bases from J, leaving 7 bases between. This CDR3 spans 14 amino acids. Looked up from germline, CDR1 is MDHEN and CDR2 is SYDVKM. The CDR3 sequence: CASSLDRMNTEAFF. The CDR3 coding sequence is TGTGCCAGCAGTTTAGACAGGATGAACACTGAAGCTTTCTTT.

The rearrangement joins TRBV5-1 to TRBJ2-1, with TRBD1 matching 9 bases. Trimming removed 2 bases from V and 1 base from J; junction bases left unmatched: 4. CDR1 and CDR2 from the germline V gene are SGHRS and YFSETQ. The CDR3 runs 16 residues. The CDR3: CASSLNGQGSYNEQFF. CDR3 nucleotides: TGCGCCAGCAGCTTAAACGGACAGGGGTCCTACAATGAGCAGTTCTTC.

V gene TRBV11-1 combines with J gene TRBJ1-1, with D unresolved. The CDR3 is made up of 16 amino acids. V was pared by 3 bases and J by 0 bases, with 14 bases between. Germline CDR1 reads SGHAT; CDR2 reads FQDESV (reference sequence). The CDR3 region has the DNA TGTGCCAGCAGCTTTTATCTTGGCGGCATGAACACTGAAGCTTTCTTT. Translated, it gives CASSFYLGGMNTEAFF.

The chain has TRBV4-3 and TRBJ1-6, with D uncertain. The CDR3 is 13 amino acids. Germline lookup yields CDR1 LGHNA and CDR2 YSLEER. Trimming took off 0 bases at V and 12 bases at J, with 9 bases between the two ends. CDR3 in DNA: TGCGCCAGCAGCCAAGATCCACGGGGACCCCTCCACTTT. Translation gives CASSQDPRGPLHF.

The chain couples TRBV28 to TRBJ1-2, with a tentative D call TRBD1 (5 bases). Looked up from germline, CDR1 is MDHEN and CDR2 is SYDVKM. The length of the CDR3 is 12 residues. The V end lost 6 bases, the J end lost 2 bases, and 7 bases lay between the germline ends. The CDR3 here is CASRRGNYGYTF. DNA of the CDR3: TGTGCCAGCAGGCGGGGCAACTATGGCTACACCTTC.

V usage is TRBV5-1 and J usage is TRBJ2-7; the match to TRBD1 covers 10 bases. The germline V gene encodes CDR1 SGHRS and CDR2 YFSETQ. The CDR3 loop spans 14 amino acids. Unmatched junction bases numbered 4, after V lost 4 bases and J lost 3 bases. CDR3 protein: CASSIDRGHYEQYF. The CDR3 coding sequence is TGCGCCAGCAGCATTGACAGGGGGCACTACGAGCAGTACTTC.

The V and J genes are TRBV6-5 and TRBJ2-5; 8 bases line up with TRBD1. The CDR3 is 15 amino acids. J gave up 4 bases and V 6 bases, and 10 bases lay outside the gene matches. The germline V gene encodes CDR1 MNHEY and CDR2 SVGAGI. The DNA for the CDR3 is TGTGCCAGCAGCCCCCGGCCAGGGGGCCTAGAGACCCAGTACTTC. It codes for CASSPRPGGLETQYF.

There are many counts of this clone. This sequence joins TRBV6-1 and TRBJ2-7, with 7 bases aligning to TRBD1. Per the germline V gene, CDR1 is MNHNS and CDR2 is SASEGT. The length of the CDR3 is 13 residues. Losses at the gene ends were 6 bases for V and 4 bases for J; bases not matched to a gene: 6. The CDR3, as DNA: TGTGCCAGCAGGTCAGGGGGTCCGTACGAGCAGTACTTC. Its translation: CASRSGGPYEQYF.

This clone was detected only a few times. The CDR3 nucleotides read TGTGCCAGCAGTCGTGCGGGGAACTATGGCTACACCTTC. Translated, it gives CASSRAGNYGYTF. This sequence joins TRBV6-5 and TRBJ1-2, with D unresolved. Germline CDR1 is MNHEY and CDR2 is SVGAGI. The CDR3 has 13 residues. V dropped 5 bases and J dropped 2 bases, with 9 bases sitting between them.

This chain links TRBV18 with TRBJ1-1; the D gene is possibly TRBD1 (5 bases). V lost 1 base to trimming and J lost 3 bases, with 21 bases between them. Germline V lookup: CDR1 KGHSH, CDR2 LQKENI. The CDR3 has 18 amino acids. This CDR3 reads CASSPQRSQTPGDTEAFF. As DNA, the CDR3 is TGTGCCAGCTCACCACAAAGGAGTCAAACCCCGGGGGACACTGAAGCTTTCTTT.

This clone was counted between two and nine times. The rearrangement uses TRBV10-3 and TRBJ1-5, with D maybe TRBD1 (6 bases). The germline V gene encodes CDR1 ENHRY and CDR2 SYGVKD. The germline V and J ends were trimmed by 6 bases and 4 bases, with 10 bases remaining between them. The CDR3 contains 13 residues. CDR3 loop: CAIRGTMNQPQHF. The CDR3 nucleotides are TGTGCCATCAGGGGGACAATGAATCAGCCCCAGCATTTT.

Only a few counts were recorded for this clone. This rearrangement joins TRBV4-2 to TRBJ1-1; weak D call: TRBD1 (6 bases). Germline assignment: CDR1 LGHNA and CDR2 YNFKEQ. This CDR3 has 15 residues. The V and J ends lost 3 bases and 1 base respectively, with 12 bases between them. CDR3 in amino acids: CASSQGGGTNTEAFF. The CDR3 nucleotides read TGTGCCAGCAGCCAGGGAGGGGGAACGAACACTGAAGCTTTCTTT.

The V gene is TRBV5-5, the J gene TRBJ1-4; TRBD1 matches at 7 bases. CDR1 and CDR2 from the germline V gene are SGHKS and YYEKEE (reference sequence). V lost 4 bases and J lost 1; bases outside the gene matches: 1. CDR3 length: 14 residues. The CDR3 DNA reads as TGTGCCAGCAGCCACAGGGGAACTAATGAAAAACTGTTTTTT. It is translated as CASSHRGTNEKLFF.

The V call is TRBV7-3, the J call TRBJ2-5; D is perhaps TRBD1 (5 bases). V was clipped by 5 bases and J by 5 bases, with 12 bases between them. CDR3 length: 13 amino acids. The germline V gene has CDR1 SGHTA and CDR2 FQGTGA. In DNA form, the CDR3 reads TGTGCCAGCAGCCTCGAGACAGCGGAGACCCAGTACTTC. Encoded protein: CASSLETAETQYF.

The J gene is TRBJ2-7, the V gene TRBV6-5; possibly TRBD1 for D (6 bases). Trimming removed 0 bases at V and 4 bases at J, with 10 bases between. This CDR3 has 14 amino acids. Looked up from germline, CDR1 is MNHEY and CDR2 is SVGAGI. The CDR3 spells CASSYSGDTYEQYF. The CDR3 DNA reads TGTGCCAGCAGTTACTCTGGGGACACGTACGAGCAGTACTTC.

This clone has just a few counts. The V call is TRBV19, the J call TRBJ1-2; the D gene is possibly TRBD1 (6 bases). Germline assignment: CDR1 LNHDA and CDR2 SQIVND (reference sequence). This CDR3 spans 13 amino acids. Trimming left V 9 bases short and J 6 bases short, with 17 bases between. The CDR3 DNA reads TGTGCCAGCCTGACGAGGGGGGGAGATGGCTACACCTTC. As protein: CASLTRGGDGYTF.

The CDR3 DNA follows: TGCGCCAGCAGCCAAATAGGAGGCAATGAGCAGTTCTTC. The encoded protein is CASSQIGGNEQFF. The rearrangement joins TRBV4-1 to TRBJ2-1, with D tentatively TRBD2 (5 bases). Looked up from germline, CDR1 is MGHRA and CDR2 is YSYEKL. V was clipped by 2 bases and J by 6 bases, with 8 bases between them. The CDR3 has 13 amino acids.

In its sample, this clone was seen once. This chain connects TRBV19 to TRBJ2-7; tentatively, D is TRBD1 (6 bases). Germline V lookup: CDR1 LNHDA, CDR2 SQIVND (reference sequence). With 6 bases removed from V and 4 bases from J, the gap between germline ends came to 16 bases. The CDR3 sequence is 14 residues long. The CDR3 nucleotides read TGTGCCAGTAGCTTCGGACAGCATACGTACGAGCAGTACTTC. Translated: CASSFGQHTYEQYF. Based on the CDR3 plus reference TRBV19 and TRBJ2-7, the full variable domain is DGGITQSPKYLFRKEGQNVTLSCEQNLNHDAMYWYRQDPGQGLRLIYYSQIVNDFQKGDIAEGYSVSREKKESFPLTVTSAQKNPTAFYLCASSFGQHTYEQYFGPGTRLTVT.

The V call is TRBV11-2, the J call TRBJ1-1; 8 nucleotides align to TRBD1. The V and J ends lost 1 base and 4 bases, in that order; junction bases with no gene match: 2. This CDR3 has 14 amino acids. Germline lookup yields CDR1 SGHAT and CDR2 FQNNGV. This CDR3 reads CASSLAQGATEAFF. The CDR3 DNA sequence: TGTGCCAGCAGCTTAGCCCAGGGGGCCACTGAAGCTTTCTTT.

The chain combines TRBV5-4 with TRBJ1-6; 8 bases fit TRBD1. V was clipped by 6 bases and J by 9 bases; unmatched bases: 14. Germline loops: CDR1 SGHNT, CDR2 YYREEE (reference sequence). The CDR3 covers 16 residues. The CDR3 DNA is TGTGCCAGCACGGAACAGGGGGGCCCCCTGGGTTCACCCCTCCACTTT. It codes for CASTEQGGPLGSPLHF.

This chain uses TRBV6-6 with TRBJ1-6, with D possibly being TRBD1 (5 bases). V dropped 6 bases and J dropped 9 bases, with 15 bases sitting between them. Germline V gene sequence: CDR1 MNHNY, CDR2 SVGAGI (reference sequence). The CDR3 totals 14 residues. CDR3 nucleotides: TGTGCCAGCAGGGACGGGGGTGTGATTTCACCCCTCCACTTT. This gives the protein CASRDGGVISPLHF.